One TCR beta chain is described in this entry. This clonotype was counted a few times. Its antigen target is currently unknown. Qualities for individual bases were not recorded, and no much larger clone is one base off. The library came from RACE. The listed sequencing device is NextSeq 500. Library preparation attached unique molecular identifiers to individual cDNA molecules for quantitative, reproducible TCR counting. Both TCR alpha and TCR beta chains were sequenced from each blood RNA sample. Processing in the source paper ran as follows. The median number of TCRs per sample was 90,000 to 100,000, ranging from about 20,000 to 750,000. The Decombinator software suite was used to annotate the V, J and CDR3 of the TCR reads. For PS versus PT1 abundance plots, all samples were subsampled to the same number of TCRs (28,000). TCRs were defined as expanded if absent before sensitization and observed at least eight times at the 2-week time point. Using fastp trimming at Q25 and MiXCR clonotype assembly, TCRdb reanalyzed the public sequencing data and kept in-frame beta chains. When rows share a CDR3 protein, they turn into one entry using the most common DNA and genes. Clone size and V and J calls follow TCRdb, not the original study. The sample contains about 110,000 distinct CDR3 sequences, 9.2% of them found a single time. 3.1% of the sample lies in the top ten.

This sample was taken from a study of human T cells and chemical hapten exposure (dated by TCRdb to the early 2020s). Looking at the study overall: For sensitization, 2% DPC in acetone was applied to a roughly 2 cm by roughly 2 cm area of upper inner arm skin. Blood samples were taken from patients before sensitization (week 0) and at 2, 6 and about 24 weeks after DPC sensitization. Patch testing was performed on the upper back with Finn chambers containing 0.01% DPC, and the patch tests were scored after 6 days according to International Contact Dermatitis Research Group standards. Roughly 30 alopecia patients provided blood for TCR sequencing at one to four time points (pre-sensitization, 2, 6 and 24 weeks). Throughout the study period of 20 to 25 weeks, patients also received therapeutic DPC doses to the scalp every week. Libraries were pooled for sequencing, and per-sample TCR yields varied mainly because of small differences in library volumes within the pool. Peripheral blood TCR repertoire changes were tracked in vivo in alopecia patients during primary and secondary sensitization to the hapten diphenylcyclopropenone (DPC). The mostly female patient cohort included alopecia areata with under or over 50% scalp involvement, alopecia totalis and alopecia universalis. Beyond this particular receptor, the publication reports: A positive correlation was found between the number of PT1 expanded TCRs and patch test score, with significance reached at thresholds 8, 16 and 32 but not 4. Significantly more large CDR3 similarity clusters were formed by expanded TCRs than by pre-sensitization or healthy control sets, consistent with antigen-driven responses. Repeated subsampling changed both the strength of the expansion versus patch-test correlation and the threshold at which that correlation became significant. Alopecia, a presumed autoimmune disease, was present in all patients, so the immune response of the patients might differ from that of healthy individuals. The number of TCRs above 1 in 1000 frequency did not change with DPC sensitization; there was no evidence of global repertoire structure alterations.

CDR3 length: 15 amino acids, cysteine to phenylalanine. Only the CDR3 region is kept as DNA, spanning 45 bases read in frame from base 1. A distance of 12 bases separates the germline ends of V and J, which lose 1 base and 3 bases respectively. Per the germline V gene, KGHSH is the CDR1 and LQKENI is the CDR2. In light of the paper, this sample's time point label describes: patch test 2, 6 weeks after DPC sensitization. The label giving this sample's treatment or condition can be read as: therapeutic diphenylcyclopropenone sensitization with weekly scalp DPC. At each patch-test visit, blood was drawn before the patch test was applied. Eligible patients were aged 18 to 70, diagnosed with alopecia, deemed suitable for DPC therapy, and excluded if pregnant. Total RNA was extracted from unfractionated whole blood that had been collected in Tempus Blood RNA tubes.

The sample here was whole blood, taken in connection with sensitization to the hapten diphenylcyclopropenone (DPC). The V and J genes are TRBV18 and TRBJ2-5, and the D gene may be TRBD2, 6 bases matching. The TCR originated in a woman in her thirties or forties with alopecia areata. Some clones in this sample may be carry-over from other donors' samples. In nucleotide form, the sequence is TGTGCCAGCTCACCACGGTCAGCGGGCGAAGAGACCCAGTACTTC. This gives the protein CASSPRSAGEETQYF.